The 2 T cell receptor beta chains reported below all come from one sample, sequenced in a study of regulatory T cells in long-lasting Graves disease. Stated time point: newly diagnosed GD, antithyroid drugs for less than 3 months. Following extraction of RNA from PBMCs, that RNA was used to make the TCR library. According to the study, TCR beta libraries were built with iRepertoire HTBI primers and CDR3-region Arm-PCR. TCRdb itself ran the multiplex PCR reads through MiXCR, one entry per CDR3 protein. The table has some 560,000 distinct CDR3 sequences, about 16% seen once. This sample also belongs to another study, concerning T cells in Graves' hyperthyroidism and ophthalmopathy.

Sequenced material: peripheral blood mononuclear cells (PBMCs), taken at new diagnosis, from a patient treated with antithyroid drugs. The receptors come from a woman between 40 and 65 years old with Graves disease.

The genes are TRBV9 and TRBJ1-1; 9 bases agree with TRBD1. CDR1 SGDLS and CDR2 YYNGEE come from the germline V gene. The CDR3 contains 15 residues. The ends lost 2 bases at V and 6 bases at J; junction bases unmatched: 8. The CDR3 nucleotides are TGTGCCAGCAGCGTCCTACAGGGGGCTGGAGCTGAAGCTTTCTTT. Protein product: CASSVLQGAGAEAFF. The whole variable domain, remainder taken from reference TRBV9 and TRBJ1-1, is DSGVTQTPKHLITATGQRVTLRCSPRSGDLSVYWYQQSLDQGLQFLIQYYNGEERAKGNILERFSAQQFPDLHSELNLSSLELGDSALYFCASSVLQGAGAEAFFGQGTRLTVV.

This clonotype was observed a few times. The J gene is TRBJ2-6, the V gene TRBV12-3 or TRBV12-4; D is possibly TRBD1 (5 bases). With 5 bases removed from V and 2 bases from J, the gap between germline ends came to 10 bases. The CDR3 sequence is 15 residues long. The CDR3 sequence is CASSLGVTGANVLTF. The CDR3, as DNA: TGTGCCAGCAGTCTAGGGGTGACTGGGGCCAACGTCCTGACTTTC.